These 24 T cell receptor beta chains were sequenced from one sample in a study of blood T cell repertoires in COVID-19. Only in-frame clones appear in the TCRdb table, and some are missing; sequencing was by immunoSEQ multiplex PCR. The sample lists 48,000 or so clones; more than 75% were seen once. The sample consisted of peripheral blood. The source is a woman aged 55-69 years with acute or convalescent COVID-19.

This clone came up once. The chain recombines TRBV5-1 with TRBJ2-3; TRBD2 agrees at 8 bases. The germline gives CDR1 SGHRS, CDR2 YFSETQ. J was trimmed by 4 bases and V by 0 bases; bases with no gene match: 4. This CDR3 is built from 15 residues. CDR3 nucleotide sequence: TGCGCCAGCAGCTTGGCGGGGGGGCGAGCAGATACGCAGTATTTT. This codes for CASSLAGGRADTQYF.

The genes are TRBV7-2 and TRBJ2-7; tentative D call: TRBD2 (7 bases). The CDR3 has 15 residues. Trimming stripped 1 base from V and 5 bases from J, with 15 bases between. The germline CDR1 and CDR2 sequences are SGHTA and FQGNSA. The CDR3 here is CASSLDGGHLHEQYF. In DNA form, the CDR3 reads TGTGCCAGCAGCTTAGACGGGGGGCATCTTCACGAGCAGTACTTC.

The chain uses TRBV3-1 (or the pseudogene TRBV3-2) and TRBJ2-1; 7 bases align to TRBD1. This CDR3 has 15 residues. Germline trimming cut 4 bases from V and 4 bases from J; bases unmatched to any gene: 7. Germline loops: CDR1 LGHDT, CDR2 YNNKEL (reference sequence). CDR3 DNA: TGTGCCAGCAGCCCCGACAGGGTCAGTTACAATGAGCAGTTCTTC. Translation: CASSPDRVSYNEQFF.

This chain uses TRBV19 with TRBJ1-2; D is unresolved. Per the germline V gene, CDR1 is LNHDA and CDR2 is SQIVND (reference sequence). The CDR3 runs 15 residues. V dropped 5 bases and J dropped 6 bases, with 19 bases sitting between them. The CDR3 reads CASSPRRSGFDGYTF. In DNA, the CDR3 is TGTGCCAGTAGTCCCCGGCGTTCGGGGTTTGATGGCTACACCTTC.

The sample holds one count of this clone. V and J are TRBV5-6 and TRBJ1-3, with D maybe TRBD1 (5 bases). Trimming shortened V by 4 bases and J by 0 bases, and 8 bases separated the two germline ends. The germline gives CDR1 SGHDT, CDR2 YYEEEE. This CDR3 spans 14 amino acids. CDR3 bases: TGTGCCAGCAGCCCCAGGGTCTCTGGAAACACCATATATTTT. Translation gives CASSPRVSGNTIYF. The full variable domain, in which reference TRBV5-6 and TRBJ1-3 provide the parts outside the CDR3, is DAGVTQSPTHLIKTRGQQVTLRCSPKSGHDTVSWYQQALGQGPQFIFQYYEEEERQRGNFPDRFSGHQFPNYSSELNVNALLLGDSALYLCASSPRVSGNTIYFGEGSWLTVV.

This sequence joins TRBV7-8 and TRBJ1-1, with 8 bases identical to TRBD1. CDR1 is SGHVS, CDR2 FQNEAQ, per germline. The CDR3 runs 17 residues. J was trimmed by 6 bases and V by 5 bases; bases with no gene match: 17. CDR3 bases: TGTGCCAGCAGCCTCTACCTTTCGGGGCAGGGGGCCCCTGAAGCTTTCTTT. It specifies CASSLYLSGQGAPEAFF.

The CDR3: CATKIDRAGELFF. CDR3 nucleotide sequence: TGTGCCACCAAAATAGACAGGGCCGGGGAGCTGTTTTTT. The J gene is TRBJ2-2, the V gene TRBV15; 7 nucleotides match TRBD1. Per the germline V gene, CDR1 is LNHNV and CDR2 is YYDKDF (reference sequence). The V gene end was trimmed by 7 bases and the J gene end by 6 bases; junction bases not matched to a gene: 5. The length of the CDR3 is 13 residues.

The V gene is TRBV6-4, the J gene TRBJ2-1; TRBD2 matches at 10 bases. The germline gives CDR1 MRHNA, CDR2 SNTAGT. The CDR3 has 16 amino acids. V lost 0 bases, J lost 4 bases, and 3 bases stayed unmatched. The CDR3 is CASSDSGAGGYNEQFF. As DNA, the CDR3 is TGTGCCAGCAGTGACTCAGGAGCGGGGGGGTACAATGAGCAGTTCTTC.

This rearrangement joins TRBV5-5 to TRBJ2-7, with D tentatively TRBD2 (6 bases). The CDR3 contains 12 residues. Germline values: CDR1 SGHKS, CDR2 YYEKEE (reference sequence). V dropped 4 bases and J dropped 4 bases, with 9 bases sitting between them. In DNA, the CDR3 is TGTGCCAGCAGCCGTCGGGGGTACGAGCAGTACTTC. As protein: CASSRRGYEQYF.

The chain carries TRBV5-4 and TRBJ2-1; a possible D gene is TRBD1 (6 bases). This CDR3 has 13 residues. Germline lookup yields CDR1 SGHNT and CDR2 YYREEE (reference sequence). Deletions cut 3 bases from V and 8 bases from J, with 12 bases between. CDR3 residues: CASSSSDSDEQFF. CDR3 in DNA: TGTGCCAGCAGCTCCTCGGACAGTGATGAGCAGTTCTTC. The full variable domain, in which reference TRBV5-4 and TRBJ2-1 provide the parts outside the CDR3, is ETGVTQSPTHLIKTRGQQVTLRCSSQSGHNTVSWYQQALGQGPQFIFQYYREEENGRGNFPPRFSGLQFPNYSSELNVNALELDDSALYLCASSSSDSDEQFFGPGTRLTVL.

The V call is TRBV6-5, the J call TRBJ1-2; 8 positions agree with TRBD1. This CDR3 is built from 14 residues. Germline assignment: CDR1 MNHEY and CDR2 SVGAGI. The trim removed 9 bases at V and 4 bases at J, leaving 10 bases unmatched. The CDR3 nucleotides read TGTGCCAGTGCACCCAACAGGGGGAGCTATGGCTACACCTTC. Translated: CASAPNRGSYGYTF.

V gene TRBV7-9 combines with J gene TRBJ2-3, with a tentative D call TRBD2 (5 bases). CDR3 size: 14 residues. V shed 5 bases and J shed 1 base, with 10 bases lying between them. Germline CDR1 is SEHNR and CDR2 is FQNEAQ (reference sequence). The CDR3 region is CASSENGGTDTQYF. CDR3 nucleotide sequence: TGTGCCAGCAGCGAAAACGGGGGCACAGATACGCAGTATTTT.

This clone was observed a single time. V and J are TRBV27 and TRBJ1-1, with 7 bases identical to TRBD1. Trimming cost V 8 bases and J 5 bases; bases outside gene matches: 8. Germline V gene data show CDR1 as MNHEY and CDR2 as SMNVEV (reference sequence). This CDR3 has 13 amino acids. In DNA, the CDR3 is TGTGCCAGCTCCAGGGGGTGGGGAACTGAAGCTTTCTTT. This codes for CASSRGWGTEAFF.

The J gene is TRBJ2-3, the V gene TRBV19; 7 bases align to TRBD1. This CDR3 is built from 15 residues. With 3 bases clipped from V and 0 bases from J, the junction kept 3 bases outside the gene matches. Per the germline V gene, CDR1 is LNHDA and CDR2 is SQIVND (reference sequence). The CDR3 loop reads CASSIYRGSTDTQYF. The CDR3, as DNA: TGTGCCAGTAGTATCTACAGGGGTAGCACAGATACGCAGTATTTT.

In this sample, this clone is medium-sized. The V and J genes are TRBV9 and TRBJ1-1, with 8 bases aligning to TRBD1. This CDR3 has 15 residues. Per the germline V gene, CDR1 is SGDLS and CDR2 is YYNGEE. V lost 4 bases and J lost 1; bases outside the gene matches: 6. CDR3 protein: CASSPRGRGNTEAFF. Here the CDR3 DNA reads TGTGCCAGCAGCCCCAGGGGGCGGGGGAACACTGAAGCTTTCTTT.

This chain uses TRBV10-3 with TRBJ2-5; no definite D call. CDR3 length: 13 residues. Germline V gene sequence: CDR1 ENHRY, CDR2 SYGVKD. The V end was cut by 6 bases, the J end by 5 bases, with 13 bases between. Here the CDR3 reads CAISPDLRETQYF. In DNA form, the CDR3 reads TGTGCCATCAGCCCCGACCTGAGGGAGACCCAGTACTTC.

Only a few counts were recorded for this clone. This chain connects TRBV19 to TRBJ2-7; 11 bases align to TRBD1. Trimming took 6 bases from V and 1 from J; bases not matched to a gene: 2. This CDR3 region has 14 residues. The germline V gene encodes CDR1 LNHDA and CDR2 SQIVND (reference sequence). The CDR3 DNA is TGTGCCAGTAGCGGGACAGGGGGATCCTACGAGCAGTACTTC. Translated, it gives CASSGTGGSYEQYF.

The V and J genes are TRBV25-1 and TRBJ1-2; 7 bases are shared with TRBD1. Trimming at V came to 4 bases and at J to 7 bases, leaving 15 bases not matched to a gene. This CDR3 region has 16 residues. Germline values: CDR1 MGHDK, CDR2 SYGVNS. CDR3 DNA sequence: TGTGCCAGCAGTGTATCCGGGACAGACCTGCCCTCTGGCTACACCTTC. Translating it yields CASSVSGTDLPSGYTF.

The rearrangement links TRBV2 to TRBJ1-5; 11 bases agree with TRBD1. This CDR3 spans 14 amino acids. Unmatched junction bases numbered 6, after V lost 8 bases and J lost 6 bases. Per the germline V gene, CDR1 is SNHLY and CDR2 is FYNNEI. CDR3 protein: CASSWTGGGQPQHF. In DNA form, the CDR3 reads TGTGCCAGCTCTTGGACAGGGGGCGGTCAGCCCCAGCATTTT.

The rearrangement uses TRBV6-5 and TRBJ2-2; 7 nucleotides match TRBD1. The CDR3 spans 16 residues. V shed 4 bases and J 3 bases; nucleotides not matched to a gene: 8. Germline-derived CDR1 and CDR2 are MNHEY and SVGAGI. The CDR3 nucleotides are TGTGCCAGCAGTTCCTTACAGGGGACGGACACCGGGGAGCTGTTTTTT. Encoded protein: CASSSLQGTDTGELFF.

Only one count was recorded for this clone. The chain combines TRBV19 with TRBJ1-5; 7 positions agree with TRBD1. Looked up from germline, CDR1 is LNHDA and CDR2 is SQIVND (reference sequence). J gave up 5 bases and V 3 bases, and 7 bases lay outside the gene matches. The CDR3 contains 15 residues. CDR3 nucleotide sequence: TGTGCCAGTAGTATGGCCAGGGGGTTTGATCAGCCCCAGCATTTT. Translated, it gives CASSMARGFDQPQHF.

The chain carries TRBV19 and TRBJ2-3, with 8 positions matching TRBD2. Germline V gene sequence: CDR1 LNHDA, CDR2 SQIVND (reference sequence). The CDR3 extends over 15 amino acids. V shed 6 bases, J shed 1 base, and the junction held 6 bases outside the gene matches. The CDR3 protein is CASSSGRAGTDTQYF. In nucleotides, the CDR3 is TGTGCCAGTAGCTCCGGGAGGGCAGGCACAGATACGCAGTATTTT.

The chain links TRBV5-4 to TRBJ2-2; perhaps TRBD1 as D (7 bases). V lost 4 bases and J lost 8, with 21 bases in between. The CDR3 extends over 16 amino acids. Germline CDR1 and CDR2: SGHNT and YYREEE (reference sequence). CDR3 region: CASSGRHSGGGGELFF. The CDR3 DNA reads TGTGCCAGCAGCGGGCGCCATTCAGGGGGAGGAGGGGAGCTGTTTTTT.

The chain employs TRBV5-1 and TRBJ2-1, with 7 bases that match TRBD2. After removal of 7 bases from V and 5 bases from J, the junction contained 12 bases not matched to a gene. The CDR3 is 15 amino acids. Germline loops: CDR1 SGHRS, CDR2 YFSETQ. As DNA, the CDR3 is TGCGCCAGCTACGAACCGACTAGCAGAAACAATGAGCAGTTCTTC. As protein: CASYEPTSRNNEQFF. The complete variable domain, with remaining parts taken from reference TRBV5-1 and TRBJ2-1, reads KAGVTQTPRYLIKTRGQQVTLSCSPISGHRSVSWYQQTPGQGLQFLFEYFSETQRNKGNFPGRFSGRQFSNSRSEMNVSTLELGDSALYLCASYEPTSRNNEQFFGPGTRLTVL.